This T cell receptor beta chain is drawn from a study of cytomegalovirus exposure and HLA in healthy donors. Generated by immunoSEQ multiplex PCR, the TCRdb table keeps only in-frame clones and is missing some. Found here are under 150,000 clones, 70% to 90% of them singletons; the top ten hold around 6%. The V gene end was trimmed by 5 bases and the J gene end by 3 bases; junction bases not matched to a gene: 4. The CDR3 length is 14 residues. The germline CDR1 and CDR2 sequences are SEHNR and FQNEAQ (reference sequence). The chain employs TRBV7-9 and TRBJ1-1, with 9 positions matching TRBD1. Sequencing used PBMCs. The receptor's source is a woman under 30 in good health and CMV-seropositive. The CDR3 reads CASSQQGADTEAFF. CDR3 sequence (DNA): TGTGCCAGCAGCCAACAGGGGGCGGACACTGAAGCTTTCTTT.